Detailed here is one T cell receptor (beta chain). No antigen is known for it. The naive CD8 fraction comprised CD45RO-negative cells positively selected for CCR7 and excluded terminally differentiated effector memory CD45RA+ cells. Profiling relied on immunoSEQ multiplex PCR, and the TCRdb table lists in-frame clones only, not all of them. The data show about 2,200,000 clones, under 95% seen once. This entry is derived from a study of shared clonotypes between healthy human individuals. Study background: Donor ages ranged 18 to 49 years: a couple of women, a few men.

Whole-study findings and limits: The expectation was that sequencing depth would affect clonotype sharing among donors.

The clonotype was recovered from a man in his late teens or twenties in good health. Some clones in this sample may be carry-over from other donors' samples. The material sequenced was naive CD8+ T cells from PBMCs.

The CDR3 loop is CASSQALASYEQYF. The CDR3 region has the DNA TGCGCCAGCAGCCAAGCACTAGCGTCCTACGAGCAGTACTTC. This rearrangement joins TRBV4-3 to TRBJ2-7, with TRBD2 matching over 7 bases. The CDR3 covers 14 residues. CDR1 LGHNA and CDR2 YSLEER come from the germline V gene. Losses at the gene ends were 1 base for V and 1 base for J; bases not matched to a gene: 1.